The 21 T cell receptor beta chains below come from one sample, sequenced in a study of T cells after yellow fever vaccination. TCRdb reprocessed the 5' RACE reads with MiXCR, giving one entry per CDR3 protein. The profile shows 100,000 to 150,000 distinct CDR3 sequences, about 7% of them singletons. Sequenced material: CD4+ T cells sorted from PBMCs, taken 9 to 11 days after the first yellow fever vaccination. The receptors here all came from a young man who received the YFV17D yellow fever vaccine.

This clonotype has a count of ten or more. The chain combines TRBV14 with TRBJ2-7; 7 bases match TRBD2. Looked up from germline, CDR1 is SGHDN and CDR2 is FVKESK. The V segment lost 0 bases and the J segment 2 bases; nucleotides outside the gene matches: 7. The CDR3 loop spans 16 amino acids. The CDR3 reads CASSQEGEGLAYEQYF. The DNA for the CDR3 is TGTGCCAGCAGCCAAGAAGGGGAGGGGCTCGCCTACGAGCAGTACTTC.

This clonotype was picked up many times. The chain recombines TRBV25-1 with TRBJ2-7; TRBD2 matches at 12 bases. Germline-derived CDR1 and CDR2 are MGHDK and SYGVNS. Trimming took 2 bases from V and 6 from J; bases not matched to a gene: 8. This CDR3 contains 16 residues. CDR3 nucleotide sequence: TGTGCCAGCAGTGAAGGGGCTAGCGGGGGGGACGGCGAGCAGTACTTC. Translated, it gives CASSEGASGGDGEQYF.

In its sample, this clonotype was seen many times. The rearrangement links TRBV18 to TRBJ2-2, with D possibly matching TRBD1 (6 bases). The CDR3 has 14 amino acids. Trimming removed 6 bases from V and 5 bases from J, with 13 bases in between. Germline values: CDR1 KGHSH, CDR2 LQKENI. In DNA form, the CDR3 reads TGTGCCAGCTCTCTGGACAGCATGACCGGGGAGCTGTTTTTT. It codes for CASSLDSMTGELFF.

On this clonotype: A much larger clone is a single base away; this may be a read error. This sequence joins TRBV28 and TRBJ2-5; D is ambiguous. V gave up 3 bases and J gave up 5 bases, with 10 bases separating them. This CDR3 has 13 amino acids. CDR1 and CDR2 (germline): MDHEN, SYDVKM. CDR3 nucleotides: TGTGCCAGCAGTTTGGGCGGTTTTGAGACCCAGTACTTC. Translated, it gives CASSLGGFETQYF.

This chain joins TRBV7-9 and TRBJ2-3, with D possibly matching TRBD2 (5 bases). Deletions cut 10 bases from V and 5 bases from J, with 13 bases between. From germline, CDR1 is SEHNR and CDR2 FQNEAQ (reference sequence). The CDR3 has 12 residues. Here the CDR3 DNA reads TGTGCCACCCCCACCCGGGGAGATACGCAGTATTTT. It yields the protein CATPTRGDTQYF.

This clonotype has at least ten counts. This rearrangement joins TRBV11-2 to TRBJ2-1, with a tentative D call TRBD2 (7 bases). The CDR3 runs 16 residues. Per germline, CDR1 SGHAT and CDR2 FQNNGV. Trimming removed 5 bases from V and 9 bases from J, with 23 bases in between. DNA for the CDR3: TGTGCCAGCAGCCAAGGCAGAGGGGGGGGCCGAATTGAGCAGTTCTTC. Encoded protein: CASSQGRGGGRIEQFF. Using reference TRBV11-2 and TRBJ2-1 for the parts outside the CDR3, the full variable domain is EAGVAQSPRYKIIEKRQSVAFWCNPISGHATLYWYQQILGQGPKLLIQFQNNGVVDDSQLPKDRFSAERLKGVDSTLKIQPAKLEDSAVYLCASSQGRGGGRIEQFFGPGTRLTVL.

This clonotype was seen repeatedly, ten times or more. The chain uses TRBV12-3 or TRBV12-4 and TRBJ2-7; D may be TRBD2 (6 bases). The V and J ends lost 5 bases and 3 bases respectively, with 14 bases between them. CDR3 length: 14 residues. For the CDR3, the DNA is TGTGCCAGCAGTAAGGGACTCCTAGACTACGAGCAGTACTTC. It translates to CASSKGLLDYEQYF.

With respect to this clonotype: Just one base apart from a much larger clone, this may be a read error. The chain has TRBV11-2 and TRBJ2-5; D remains unclear. Germline V CDR1 and CDR2: SGHAT, FQNNGV. The V end was cut by 5 bases, the J end by 5 bases, with 18 bases between. The CDR3 has 15 residues. The CDR3, as DNA: TGTGCCAGCAGCCCTCATGCGACGACAAGGGAGACCCAGTACTTC. Its protein product is CASSPHATTRETQYF.

Only a few counts were recorded for this clonotype. This chain uses TRBV5-8 with TRBJ2-3; 7 positions match TRBD1. The CDR3 sequence is 12 residues long. V dropped 5 bases and J dropped 6; count of bases not matched to a gene: 3. CDR1 SGHTS and CDR2 YDEGEE come from the germline V gene. The CDR3 sequence is CASSPTGDTQYF. CDR3 coding DNA: TGTGCCAGCAGTCCGACAGGGGATACGCAGTATTTT.

This clonotype was counted ten times or more. The V gene is TRBV5-1, the J gene TRBJ1-1; D is ambiguous. This CDR3 is built from 14 residues. Trimming removed 0 bases at V and 5 bases at J, with 11 bases between. From germline, CDR1 is SGHRS and CDR2 YFSETQ. CDR3 nucleotide sequence: TGCGCCAGCAGCTTGGACGTGGGGTGGACTGAAGCTTTCTTT. Translated: CASSLDVGWTEAFF.

This clonotype occurred many times. The rearrangement links TRBV27 to TRBJ2-2; perhaps TRBD1 as D (6 bases). Per the germline V gene, CDR1 is MNHEY and CDR2 is SMNVEV (reference sequence). Trimming cost V 5 bases and J 5 bases, with 12 bases left between them. CDR3 length equals 14 residues. The DNA for the CDR3 is TGTGCCAGCAGTCGACAGGTCAGGACCGGGGAGCTGTTTTTT. Protein sequence: CASSRQVRTGELFF.

This clonotype occurred many times. The chain carries TRBV2 and TRBJ1-3; no firm D call. Germline V gene lookup returns CDR1 SNHLY and CDR2 FYNNEI. This CDR3 has 13 residues. V was cut by 8 bases and J by 1 base, with 9 bases left in between. CDR3 residues: CASGKSSGNTIYF. The CDR3 DNA follows: TGTGCCAGCGGAAAATCATCTGGAAACACCATATATTTT. Variable domain in full (rest from reference TRBV2 and TRBJ1-3): EPEVTQTPSHQVTQMGQEVILRCVPISNHLYFYWYRQILGQKVEFLVSFYNNEISEKSEIFDDQFSVERPDGSNFTLKIRSTKLEDSAMYFCASGKSSGNTIYFGEGSWLTVV.

The table lists this clonotype with many counts. This sequence joins TRBV11-2 and TRBJ2-3; TRBD2 matches 9 bases. The germline V gene has CDR1 SGHAT and CDR2 FQNNGV. This CDR3 spans 15 amino acids. V was pared by 3 bases and J by 3 bases, with 4 bases of the junction left unmatched. The CDR3 reads CASSFRTSGTDTQYF. The CDR3 nucleotides are TGTGCCAGCAGCTTCCGAACTAGCGGGACAGATACGCAGTATTTT.

At least ten counts were recorded for this clonotype. The chain carries TRBV4-1 and TRBJ2-5; D is unresolved. CDR3 length equals 14 residues. V shed 2 bases and J shed 4 bases, with 11 bases lying between them. Looked up from germline, CDR1 is MGHRA and CDR2 is YSYEKL. The CDR3 nucleotides read TGCGCCAGCAGCCAACACCCCATCGTAGAGACCCAGTACTTC. Amino acid sequence: CASSQHPIVETQYF.

This clonotype was seen repeatedly, ten times or more. The rearrangement joins TRBV20-1 to TRBJ2-5; D call uncertain. Trimming left V 0 bases short and J 5 bases short, with 10 bases between. CDR1 and CDR2 (germline): DFQATT, SNEGSKA (reference sequence). The CDR3 has 13 residues. The DNA of the CDR3 is TGCAGTGCTAGAGAGGGCCAGCTGGAGACCCAGTACTTC. The encoded protein is CSAREGQLETQYF.

The table lists this clonotype with many counts. The gene calls are TRBV11-2 and TRBJ2-5; D may be TRBD2 (5 bases). CDR1 SGHAT and CDR2 FQNNGV come from the germline V gene. This CDR3 has 14 amino acids. V was shortened by 5 bases and J by 2 bases, with 12 bases between the two germline ends. The CDR3 sequence: CASSPGLDQETQYF. The CDR3, as DNA: TGTGCCAGCAGCCCAGGACTGGATCAAGAGACCCAGTACTTC.

This clonotype was recorded a few times. The CDR3 reads CASSLVGPQDGYTF. The CDR3 nucleotides read TGTGCCAGCAGCTTGGTGGGGCCGCAGGATGGCTACACCTTC. The chain recombines TRBV5-4 with TRBJ1-2, with D possibly being TRBD1 (5 bases). The V end lost 0 bases, the J end lost 6 bases, and 12 bases lay between the germline ends. CDR3 length: 14 residues. Looked up from germline, CDR1 is SGHNT and CDR2 is YYREEE (reference sequence). Full variable domain (remainder filled in from reference TRBV5-4 and TRBJ1-2): ETGVTQSPTHLIKTRGQQVTLRCSSQSGHNTVSWYQQALGQGPQFIFQYYREEENGRGNFPPRFSGLQFPNYSSELNVNALELDDSALYLCASSLVGPQDGYTFGSGTRLTVV.

This clonotype came up many times. The chain couples TRBV4-1 to TRBJ2-7; 7 bases match TRBD1. Trimming removed 0 bases from V and 3 bases from J; junction bases left unmatched: 5. This CDR3 has 15 amino acids. Germline CDR1 and CDR2: MGHRA and YSYEKL. CDR3 DNA: TGCGCCAGCAGCCAAGACCAGGGGGTAATCTACGAGCAGTACGTC. Translation: CASSQDQGVIYEQYV.

This clonotype was observed at least ten times. V is TRBV5-4 and J is TRBJ2-7, with D uncertain. Germline V gives CDR1 SGHNT, CDR2 YYREEE (reference sequence). CDR3 size: 13 residues. V was cut by 0 bases and J by 6 bases, with 10 bases left in between. The CDR3 loop is CASSLGSTPEQYF. CDR3 coding DNA: TGTGCCAGCAGCTTGGGGAGTACCCCCGAGCAGTACTTC.

The sample holds many counts of this clonotype. The V and J genes are TRBV2 and TRBJ1-1, with 7 nucleotides matching TRBD1. V shed 6 bases, J shed 5 bases, and the junction held 6 bases outside the gene matches. The CDR3 is 13 residues long. CDR1 and CDR2 from the germline V gene are SNHLY and FYNNEI. The CDR3 is CASSDRVGTEAFF. The DNA of the CDR3 is TGTGCCAGCAGCGACAGGGTCGGGACTGAAGCTTTCTTT.

This clonotype was seen a handful of times. This chain connects TRBV7-9 to TRBJ2-2; tentatively, D is TRBD1 or TRBD2 (5 bases each). The CDR3 length is 15 residues. V dropped 5 bases and J dropped 3 bases, with 13 bases sitting between them. From germline, CDR1 is SEHNR and CDR2 FQNEAQ (reference sequence). The CDR3 sequence is CASSPLRDHTGELFF. In DNA form, the CDR3 reads TGTGCCAGCAGCCCACTCCGGGACCACACCGGGGAGCTGTTTTTT.